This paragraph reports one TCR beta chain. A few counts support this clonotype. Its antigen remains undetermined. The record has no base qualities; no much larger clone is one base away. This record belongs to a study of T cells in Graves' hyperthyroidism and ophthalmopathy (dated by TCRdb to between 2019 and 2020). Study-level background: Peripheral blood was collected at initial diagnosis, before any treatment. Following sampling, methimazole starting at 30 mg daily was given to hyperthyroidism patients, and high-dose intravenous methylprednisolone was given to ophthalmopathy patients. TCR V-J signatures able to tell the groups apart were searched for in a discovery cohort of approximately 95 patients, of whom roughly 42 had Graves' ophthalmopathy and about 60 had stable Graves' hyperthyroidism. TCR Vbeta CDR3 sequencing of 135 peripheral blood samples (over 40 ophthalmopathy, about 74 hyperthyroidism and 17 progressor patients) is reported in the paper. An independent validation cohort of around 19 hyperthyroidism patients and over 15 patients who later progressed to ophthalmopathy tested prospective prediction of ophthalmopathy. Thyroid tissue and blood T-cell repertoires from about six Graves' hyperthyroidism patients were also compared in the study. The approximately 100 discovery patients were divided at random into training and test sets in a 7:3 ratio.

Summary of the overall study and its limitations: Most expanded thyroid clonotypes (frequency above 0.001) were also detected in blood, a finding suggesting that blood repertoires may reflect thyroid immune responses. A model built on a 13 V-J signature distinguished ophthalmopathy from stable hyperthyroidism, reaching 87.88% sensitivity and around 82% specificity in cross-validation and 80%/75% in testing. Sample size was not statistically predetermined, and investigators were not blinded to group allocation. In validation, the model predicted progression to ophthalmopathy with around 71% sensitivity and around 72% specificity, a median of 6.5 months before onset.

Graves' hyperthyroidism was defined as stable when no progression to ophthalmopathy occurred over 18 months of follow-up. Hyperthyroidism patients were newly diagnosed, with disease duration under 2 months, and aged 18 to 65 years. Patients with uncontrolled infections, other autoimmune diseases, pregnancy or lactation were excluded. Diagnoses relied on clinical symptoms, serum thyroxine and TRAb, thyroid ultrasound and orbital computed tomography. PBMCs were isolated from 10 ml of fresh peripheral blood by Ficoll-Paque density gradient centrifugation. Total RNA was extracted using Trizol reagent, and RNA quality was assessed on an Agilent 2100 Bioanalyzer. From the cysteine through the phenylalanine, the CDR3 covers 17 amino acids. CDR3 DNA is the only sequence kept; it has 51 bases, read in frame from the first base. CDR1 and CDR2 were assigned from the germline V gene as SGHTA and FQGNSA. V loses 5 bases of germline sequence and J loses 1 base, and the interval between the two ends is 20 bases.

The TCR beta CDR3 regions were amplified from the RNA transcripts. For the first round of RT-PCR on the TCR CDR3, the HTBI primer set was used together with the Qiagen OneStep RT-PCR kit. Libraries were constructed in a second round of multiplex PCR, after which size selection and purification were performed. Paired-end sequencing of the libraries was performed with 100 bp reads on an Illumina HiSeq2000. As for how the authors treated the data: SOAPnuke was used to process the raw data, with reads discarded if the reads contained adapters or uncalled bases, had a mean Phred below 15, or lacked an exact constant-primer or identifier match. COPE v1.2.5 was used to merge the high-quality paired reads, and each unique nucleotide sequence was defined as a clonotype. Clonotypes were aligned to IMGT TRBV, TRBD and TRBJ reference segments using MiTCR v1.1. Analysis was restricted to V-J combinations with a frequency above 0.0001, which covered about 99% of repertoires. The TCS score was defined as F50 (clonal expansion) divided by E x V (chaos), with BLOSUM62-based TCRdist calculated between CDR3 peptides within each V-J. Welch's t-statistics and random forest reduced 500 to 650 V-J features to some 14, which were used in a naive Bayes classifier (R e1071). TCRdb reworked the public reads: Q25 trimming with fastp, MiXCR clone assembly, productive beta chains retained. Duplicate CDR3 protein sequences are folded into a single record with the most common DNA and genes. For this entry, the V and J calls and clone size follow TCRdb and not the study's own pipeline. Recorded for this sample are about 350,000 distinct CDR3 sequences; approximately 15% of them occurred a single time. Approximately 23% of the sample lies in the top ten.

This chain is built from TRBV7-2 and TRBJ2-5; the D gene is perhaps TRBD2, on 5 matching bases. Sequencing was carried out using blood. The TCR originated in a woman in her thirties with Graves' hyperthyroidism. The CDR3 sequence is CASSTPLVARAQETQYF. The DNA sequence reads TGTGCCAGCAGCACGCCGCTGGTAGCGCGAGCCCAAGAGACCCAGTACTTC.